This entry features one TCR beta chain sequence. The same CDR3 can be traced to other DNA sequences in this sample. The data originate from a study of T cell responses to AZD1222 COVID-19 vaccine. Here immunoSEQ multiplex PCR was the method, and the copy in TCRdb shows in-frame clones only, minus some. The sample yields tens of thousands of clones, roughly 89% seen once. V lost 4 bases and J lost 3, with 12 bases in between. There are 15 residues in the CDR3. Germline assignment: CDR1 LNHDA and CDR2 SQIVND (reference sequence). The genes are TRBV19 and TRBJ1-4; D may be TRBD1 (5 bases). The material was peripheral blood, obtained on day 0 of MenACWY control vaccination. The TCR comes from an adult in good health. The CDR3 nucleotides read TGTGCCAGTAGTAGTCAGGGATCGCCTAATGAAAAACTGTTTTTT. This codes for CASSSQGSPNEKLFF. Full variable domain (outside the CDR3, taken from reference TRBV19 and TRBJ1-4): DGGITQSPKYLFRKEGQNVTLSCEQNLNHDAMYWYRQDPGQGLRLIYYSQIVNDFQKGDIAEGYSVSREKKESFPLTVTSAQKNPTAFYLCASSSQGSPNEKLFFGSGTQLSVL.